Listed below are T cell receptor beta chains from one sample, sequenced in a study of cytomegalovirus exposure and HLA in healthy donors. Sequencing was performed with immunoSEQ multiplex PCR; in TCRdb, only in-frame clones are kept and a portion is missing. The table for this sample gives fewer than 150,000 clones. Sequencing was performed on PBMCs. The source of these receptors is a man aged 40-50 years in good health and CMV-seronegative. The CDR3 runs from the conserved cysteine through the conserved F or W. The D gene is left open where the match is weak.

v_gene	j_gene	d_gene	CDR3aa	CDR3nt
TRBV5-6	TRBJ2-7	-	CASSFWSLEKQYF	TGTGCCAGCAGCTTCTGGTCCCTGGAGAAGCAGTACTTC
TRBV6-6	TRBJ2-1	-	CASSYSSPGLAFF	TGTGCCAGCAGTTACTCGAGTCCAGGACTTGCCTTCTTC
TRBV6-1	TRBJ1-5	-	CASSRSGSNQPQHF	TGTGCCAGCAGTCGGTCGGGGTCAAATCAGCCCCAGCATTTT
TRBV6-6	TRBJ1-6	-	CASKDSSYNSPLHF	TGTGCCAGCAAGGACAGCTCCTATAATTCACCCCTCCACTTT
TRBV5-4	TRBJ2-6	-	CASSLSSGGANVLTF	TGTGCCAGCAGCTTGAGCAGCGGGGGGGCCAACGTCCTGACTTTC
TRBV28	TRBJ2-7	-	CASSLGGSSYEQYF	TGTGCCAGCAGTTTAGGAGGGTCCAGCTACGAGCAGTACTTC
TRBV7-9	TRBJ2-7	-	CASSLASRRGGEQYF	TGTGCCAGCAGCTTAGCATCCAGGCGGGGTGGCGAGCAGTACTTC
TRBV27	TRBJ1-2	TRBD1	CASSLTGGLFRPYGYTF	TGTGCCAGCAGTTTAACAGGGGGCCTTTTCCGGCCCTATGGCTACACCTTC
TRBV5-4	TRBJ2-7	-	CASSLGVRQQYF	TGTGCCAGCAGCTTAGGAGTACGGCAGCAGTACTTC
TRBV13	TRBJ2-4	-	CASSLGDGSPEGNIQYF	TGTGCCAGCAGCTTAGGGGACGGCTCTCCAGAGGGAAACATTCAGTACTTC
TRBV7-9	TRBJ1-4	-	CASSLDPSVVNEKLFF	TGTGCCAGCAGCTTAGATCCTTCGGTCGTGAATGAAAAACTGTTTTTT
TRBV28	TRBJ2-7	-	CASSPPGLYEQYF	TGTGCCAGCAGTCCGCCGGGACTCTACGAGCAGTACTTC
TRBV18	TRBJ1-5	-	CASSPNTVEPQHF	TGTGCCAGCTCACCTAATACTGTAGAGCCCCAGCATTTT
TRBV10-3	TRBJ2-7	TRBD2	CAIRGETSYEQYF	TGTGCCATTCGGGGGGAAACCTCCTACGAGCAGTACTTC
TRBV7-8	TRBJ2-3	-	CASSLRGSTDTQYF	TGTGCCAGCAGCTTACGGGGAAGCACAGATACGCAGTATTTT
TRBV7-2	TRBJ2-7	-	CASSIVTGGSYEQYF	TGTGCCAGCAGCATCGTAACCGGGGGCTCCTACGAGCAGTACTTC
TRBV5-4	TRBJ2-7	-	CASSAQASYEQYF	TGTGCCAGCAGCGCCCAGGCGTCCTACGAGCAGTACTTC
TRBV19	TRBJ1-2	-	CASTPQASVRSYTF	TGTGCCAGTACCCCACAGGCCTCCGTGAGGAGCTACACCTTC
TRBV7-2	TRBJ1-2	TRBD1	CASSSGGTASNYGYTF	TGTGCCAGCAGCTCAGGGGGGACAGCCTCTAACTATGGCTACACCTTC
TRBV15	TRBJ1-5	-	CATSDMGNQPQHF	TGTGCCACCAGCGACATGGGCAATCAGCCCCAGCATTTT
TRBV6-5	TRBJ1-3	-	CASTPGHNSGNTIYF	TGTGCCAGCACCCCAGGGCACAACTCTGGAAACACCATATATTTT
TRBV10-3	TRBJ1-2	TRBD1	CAISTTRDSPNYGYTF	TGTGCCATCAGCACAACCAGGGACAGTCCTAACTATGGCTACACCTTC
TRBV9	TRBJ2-5	-	CASSVGVQQETQYF	TGTGCCAGCAGCGTAGGTGTACAGCAAGAGACCCAGTACTTC
TRBV4-1	TRBJ1-5	-	CASSQKGAGEIAYQPQHF	TGCGCCAGCAGCCAAAAAGGGGCAGGGGAAATCGCCTATCAGCCCCAGCATTTT
TRBV5-4	TRBJ1-1	-	CASSPRGGTEAFF	TGTGCCAGCAGTCCCCGGGGGGGCACTGAAGCTTTCTTT
TRBV19	TRBJ1-1	-	CASSIKTDEAFF	TGTGCCAGTAGTATCAAGACAGATGAAGCTTTCTTT
TRBV9	TRBJ1-1	-	CASSVAQEGTEAFF	TGTGCCAGCAGCGTAGCACAGGAGGGGACTGAAGCTTTCTTT
TRBV2	TRBJ2-1	-	CASTEDNEQFF	TGTGCCAGCACAGAAGACAATGAGCAGTTCTTC
TRBV11-3	TRBJ1-1	-	CASSAQGENTEAFF	TGTGCCAGCAGCGCACAGGGTGAGAACACTGAAGCTTTCTTT
TRBV7-2	TRBJ2-7	TRBD1	CASSPDRGYSYEQYF	TGTGCCAGCAGTCCTGACAGGGGTTACTCCTACGAGCAGTACTTC
TRBV6-1	TRBJ2-7	TRBD2	CASSEALLAGASWVYEQYF	TGTGCCAGCAGTGAAGCGCTACTAGCGGGGGCCTCCTGGGTCTACGAGCAGTACTTC
TRBV7-9	TRBJ1-4	TRBD1	CASSLGSRGPTNEKLFF	TGTGCCAGCAGCTTAGGAAGCAGGGGGCCAACTAATGAAAAACTGTTTTTT
TRBV10-3	TRBJ1-1	-	CAISPQTGEAFF	TGTGCCATCAGTCCGCAGACAGGTGAAGCTTTCTTT
TRBV29-1	TRBJ2-1	-	CSVVYTGFSSYNEQFF	TGCAGCGTTGTTTACACAGGGTTTAGCTCCTACAATGAGCAGTTCTTC
TRBV6-5	TRBJ1-3	-	CASSSGLGNTIYF	TGTGCCAGCAGTTCGGGACTTGGAAACACCATATATTTT
TRBV9	TRBJ1-2	TRBD1	CASSSTGKGYTF	TGTGCCAGCAGCTCGACAGGGAAGGGCTACACCTTC
TRBV5-4	TRBJ1-2	TRBD1	CASSSRQGRNEGYTF	TGTGCCAGCAGCTCTAGACAGGGGAGGAATGAGGGCTACACCTTC
TRBV19	TRBJ1-1	TRBD1	CASIPDRVNTEAFF	TGTGCCAGTATTCCGGACAGGGTAAACACTGAAGCTTTCTTT
TRBV10-3	TRBJ1-2	TRBD1	CAITGTGELKFRYTF	TGTGCCATCACCGGGACAGGGGAGCTCAAGTTTCGCTACACCTTC
TRBV5-4	TRBJ1-6	-	CAIGLRGSPLHF	TGTGCCATAGGGCTAAGGGGCTCACCCCTCCACTTT
TRBV4-1	TRBJ2-3	TRBD1	CASRDEQGADTQYF	TGCGCCAGCAGGGACGAACAGGGGGCAGATACGCAGTATTTT